This T cell receptor beta chain was sequenced for a study of T-cell reconstitution after alpha-beta-depleted transplantation in children. Study results and limitations: There were reportedly several hundred expanded graft clones from which alpha-beta T cells came about two months after transplant. At the one-year point after transplant, T-cell counts and TCRbeta diversity were found to come mostly from T cells that had been newly produced.

Molecular barcoding with unique molecular identifiers was used for the TCRbeta library. A single record per CDR3 protein comes from TCRdb applying MiXCR to the PCR reads. The table lists fewer than 550,000 distinct CDR3 sequences, roughly 11% of them singletons. This CDR3 has 12 amino acids. Germline V gene data show CDR1 as LGHNT and CDR2 as FRNRAP. Trimming cost V 5 bases and J 3 bases, with 5 bases left between them. Comments on this clonotype: Its antigen is not identified.

This TCR derives from a female patient aged 2-15 years who had a stem cell transplant for aplastic anemia, so the T cells may come from the graft donor. This chain uses TRBV12-5 with TRBJ1-3; D remains unclear. Material: PBMCs, mostly from graft donor cells, obtained 180 days after TCRalphabeta/CD19-depleted stem cell transplant. The CDR3 loop is CASGPGGNTIYF. The DNA of the CDR3 is TGTGCTAGTGGTCCGGGTGGAAACACCATATATTTT.